The 29 T cell receptor beta chains below come from one sample, sequenced in a study of T cell responses to AZD1222 COVID-19 vaccine. Some clones are missing from TCRdb's copy, which holds only in-frame ones; the method was immunoSEQ multiplex PCR. The sample contains around 130,000 clones, just under 95% of which appear only once. Material: peripheral blood, obtained 28 days after the second AZD1222 dose. The receptors were sampled from an adult who received the AZD1222 COVID-19 vaccine.

This chain connects TRBV15 to TRBJ2-7; 7 bases are shared with TRBD2. Germline V gene sequence: CDR1 LNHNV, CDR2 YYDKDF (reference sequence). V was clipped by 8 bases and J by 3 bases; unmatched bases: 7. The length of the CDR3 is 13 residues. DNA for the CDR3: TGTGCCACCGGGGCAGGGACTAACTACGAGCAGTACTTC. Its translation is CATGAGTNYEQYF.

V usage is TRBV7-9 and J usage is TRBJ1-2, with TRBD1 as a possible D gene (6 bases). Trimming took 5 bases from V and 8 from J, leaving 18 bases between them. Germline CDR1 and CDR2: SEHNR and FQNEAQ (reference sequence). The CDR3 is 14 residues long. CDR3 bases: TGTGCCAGCAGCCCCGACAGGAAGGGAACAGGCTACACCTTC. Translated, it gives CASSPDRKGTGYTF.

This chain joins TRBV28 and TRBJ1-6; a possible D gene is TRBD1 (6 bases). Trimming pared 7 bases from V and 0 bases from J, leaving 16 bases between. CDR3 length: 17 amino acids. Germline CDR1 is MDHEN and CDR2 is SYDVKM. The CDR3 here is CASTPGGASSYNSPLHF. The CDR3 DNA is TGTGCCAGCACCCCCGGGGGGGCGAGCTCCTATAATTCACCCCTCCACTTT.

This chain joins TRBV25-1 and TRBJ1-6; 7 bases match TRBD1. V trimming: 3 bases; J trimming: 5 bases; junction bases outside the gene matches: 10. The CDR3 has 17 residues. Germline CDR1 is MGHDK and CDR2 is SYGVNS. The CDR3 DNA follows: TGTGCCAGCAGTGACTCCCACCGGACAGGAGATAATTCACCCCTCCACTTT. Its protein product is CASSDSHRTGDNSPLHF.

The genes are TRBV19 and TRBJ1-2; D unresolved. Germline loops: CDR1 LNHDA, CDR2 SQIVND (reference sequence). The CDR3 length is 13 residues. The V and J ends lost 3 bases and 8 bases respectively, with 13 bases between them. The CDR3 sequence: CASSIPSIRGYTF. CDR3 sequence (DNA): TGTGCCAGTAGTATCCCATCGATTAGGGGCTACACCTTC.

The chain combines TRBV18 with TRBJ2-7; 12 positions match TRBD1. Unmatched junction bases numbered 9, after V lost 8 bases and J lost 7 bases. The CDR3 has 14 amino acids. Germline V gene sequence: CDR1 KGHSH, CDR2 LQKENI. CDR3: CASAPGQGAGEQYF. The CDR3 coding sequence is TGTGCCAGCGCGCCGGGACAGGGGGCGGGTGAGCAGTACTTC.

The chain uses TRBV29-1 and TRBJ2-2; D is ambiguous. The CDR3 spans 13 residues. In germline, CDR1 is SQVTM, CDR2 ANQGSEA. Trimming stripped 3 bases from V and 5 bases from J, with 10 bases between. CDR3: CSVDGVGTGELFF. CDR3 nucleotides: TGCAGCGTTGACGGAGTCGGGACCGGGGAGCTGTTTTTT.

J is TRBJ2-5 and V is TRBV18; no clear D gene. Germline loops: CDR1 KGHSH, CDR2 LQKENI. There are 12 residues in the CDR3. Trimming took 4 bases from V and 0 from J, leaving 3 bases between them. The CDR3 DNA follows: TGTGCCAGCTCACAGTACCAAGAGACCCAGTACTTC. Encoded protein: CASSQYQETQYF.

J is TRBJ2-7 and V is TRBV11-2; 9 positions match TRBD2. V dropped 4 bases and J dropped 5; count of bases not matched to a gene: 9. CDR3 length: 15 amino acids. In germline, CDR1 is SGHAT, CDR2 FQNNGV. CDR3 sequence reads: CASSSGLASFNEQYF. In nucleotides, the CDR3 is TGTGCCAGCAGCTCTGGACTAGCGTCTTTCAACGAGCAGTACTTC.

This sequence joins TRBV30 and TRBJ2-2, with 13 bases matching TRBD2. CDR3 length equals 18 residues. V gave up 2 bases and J gave up 4 bases; unmatched junction bases: 10. Germline-derived CDR1 and CDR2 are GTSNPN and SVGIG (reference sequence). CDR3 bases: TGTGCCTGGAGTAGGGGACTAGCGGGGCCGAGGGGCACCGGGGAGCTGTTTTTT. Translated: CAWSRGLAGPRGTGELFF.

J is TRBJ2-7 and V is TRBV2, with TRBD2 matching 11 bases. The trim removed 4 bases at V and 5 bases at J, leaving 7 bases unmatched. The germline V gene encodes CDR1 SNHLY and CDR2 FYNNEI. The CDR3 covers 15 residues. CDR3 protein: CASSVQLAGDHEQYF. Written as DNA, the CDR3 is TGTGCCAGCAGTGTCCAACTAGCGGGAGACCACGAGCAGTACTTC.

The J gene is TRBJ1-5, the V gene TRBV4-1; D is ambiguous. The V and J ends lost 0 bases and 7 bases respectively, with 7 bases between them. The CDR3 totals 13 residues. Per the germline V gene, CDR1 is MGHRA and CDR2 is YSYEKL. DNA for the CDR3: TGCGCCAGCAGCCAAGAAGGCTTCCAGCCCCAGCATTTT. Translated, it gives CASSQEGFQPQHF.

CDR3 amino acids: CATSDRWGNEQFF. The CDR3 nucleotides are TGTGCCACCAGTGATAGGTGGGGGAATGAGCAGTTCTTC. The chain links TRBV24-1 to TRBJ2-1, with D tentatively TRBD1 or TRBD2 (5 bases each). This CDR3 contains 13 residues. In germline, CDR1 is KGHDR, CDR2 SFDVKD. Trimming removed 3 bases at V and 7 bases at J, with 9 bases between.

The chain uses TRBV7-3 and TRBJ1-1; D perhaps matches TRBD1 (6 bases). Trimming shortened V by 2 bases and J by 6 bases, and 13 bases separated the two germline ends. This CDR3 comprises 14 residues. Germline CDR1 is SGHTA and CDR2 is FQGTGA. The CDR3 loop is CASSLDPGAAEAFF. Written as DNA, the CDR3 is TGTGCCAGCAGCTTAGATCCGGGGGCGGCTGAAGCTTTCTTT.

The chain couples TRBV6-1 to TRBJ2-5; no clear D. The CDR3 spans 11 residues. V lost 2 bases, J lost 7 bases, and 5 bases lay in between. CDR1 and CDR2 from the germline V gene are MNHNS and SASEGT. Here the CDR3 DNA reads TGTGCCAGCAGTGAACGCGGGACCCAGTACTTC. Translating gives CASSERGTQYF.

The V call is TRBV6-5, the J call TRBJ1-1; the D gene is possibly TRBD1 (6 bases). The CDR3 has 15 residues. V was shortened by 3 bases and J by 5 bases, with 16 bases between the two germline ends. In germline, CDR1 is MNHEY, CDR2 SVGAGI. The CDR3 protein is CASSYVGGAGTEAFF. In DNA form, the CDR3 reads TGTGCCAGCAGTTATGTCGGGGGCGCGGGGACTGAAGCTTTCTTT.

V and J are TRBV6-4 and TRBJ2-2; TRBD1 matches 9 bases. This CDR3 is built from 14 residues. V shed 6 bases and J 3 bases; nucleotides not matched to a gene: 2. Germline lookup yields CDR1 MRHNA and CDR2 SNTAGT. CDR3 in DNA: TGTGCCAGCAGCGACAGGGGGGACACCGGGGAGCTGTTTTTT. This sequence encodes CASSDRGDTGELFF.

This clone has just one count. The chain is built from TRBV4-2 and TRBJ1-4, with 7 positions matching TRBD1. Germline lookup yields CDR1 LGHNA and CDR2 YNFKEQ. V lost 3 bases, J lost 11 bases, and 3 bases stayed unmatched. The CDR3 has 12 residues. The CDR3 DNA reads TGTGCCAGCAGCCAGGAACAGGGGAAACTGTTTTTT. As protein: CASSQEQGKLFF.

The chain is built from TRBV4-2 and TRBJ1-1, with 7 bases aligning to TRBD1. V shed 2 bases, J shed 0 bases, and the junction held 9 bases outside the gene matches. This CDR3 has 17 amino acids. CDR1 is LGHNA and CDR2 is YNFKEQ in the germline V gene. In nucleotides, the CDR3 is TGTGCCAGCAGCCAAAGGGGAACAGGGGACATGAACACTGAAGCTTTCTTT. Protein: CASSQRGTGDMNTEAFF.

The chain joins TRBV7-9 to TRBJ1-1; D unclear. The CDR3 is 14 residues long. V dropped 3 bases and J dropped 1 base, with 9 bases sitting between them. In germline, CDR1 is SEHNR, CDR2 FQNEAQ (reference sequence). CDR3: CASSFLGANTEAFF. The CDR3 coding sequence is TGTGCCAGCAGCTTTCTTGGTGCGAACACTGAAGCTTTCTTT.

This clone was counted only a few times. The chain joins TRBV11-2 to TRBJ2-7; D remains ambiguous. The CDR3 runs to 11 residues. Trimming pared 0 bases from V and 4 bases from J, leaving 1 base between. Germline CDR1 SGHAT, CDR2 FQNNGV. CDR3 protein: CASSLEYEQYF. CDR3 DNA: TGTGCCAGCAGCTTAGAGTACGAGCAGTACTTC.

The chain combines TRBV28 with TRBJ1-4, with D unclear. The V gene's germline CDR1 is MDHEN and CDR2 SYDVKM. CDR3 length: 13 residues. The V and J ends lost 4 bases and 8 bases respectively, with 11 bases between them. The chain's CDR3 is CASSWQVDEKLFF. The DNA for the CDR3 is TGTGCCAGCAGTTGGCAGGTGGACGAAAAACTGTTTTTT.

V usage is TRBV4-2 and J usage is TRBJ1-3; D is unresolved. V lost 1 base and J lost 0, with 7 bases in between. Per the germline V gene, CDR1 is LGHNA and CDR2 is YNFKEQ. CDR3 length: 15 amino acids. CDR3 amino acids: CASSQVGTSGNTIYF. CDR3 nucleotides: TGTGCCAGCAGCCAAGTGGGAACCTCTGGAAACACCATATATTTT.

The rearrangement links TRBV9 to TRBJ2-1; 8 nucleotides agree with TRBD2. The CDR3 extends over 16 amino acids. Germline V gene data show CDR1 as SGDLS and CDR2 as YYNGEE. V lost 4 bases, J lost 1 base, and 7 bases stayed unmatched. The CDR3 loop reads CASSPRAGASYNEQFF. CDR3 nucleotide sequence: TGTGCCAGCAGCCCCCGAGCGGGAGCGTCCTACAATGAGCAGTTCTTC.

The chain couples TRBV28 to TRBJ2-3; 8 bases map to TRBD2. Unmatched junction bases numbered 7, after V lost 6 bases and J lost 5 bases. CDR1 is MDHEN and CDR2 is SYDVKM in the germline V gene. This CDR3 region has 14 residues. The CDR3 coding sequence is TGTGCCAGCAGGGTTCCGGGGACTAGAGATACGCAGTATTTT. Residues: CASRVPGTRDTQYF.

The chain employs TRBV19 and TRBJ1-1, with D possibly TRBD1 on 6 matching bases. Deletions cut 4 bases from V and 11 bases from J, with 20 bases between. The CDR3 runs to 14 residues. Germline V gives CDR1 LNHDA, CDR2 SQIVND (reference sequence). This CDR3 is CASSTNGQSGRAFF. CDR3 DNA: TGTGCCAGTAGTACTAACGGACAGTCCGGGAGGGCTTTCTTT.

This chain connects TRBV5-8 to TRBJ1-5; D is possibly TRBD1 (5 bases). Trimming stripped 7 bases from V and 6 bases from J, with 11 bases between. This CDR3 has 12 amino acids. Germline-derived CDR1 and CDR2 are SGHTS and YDEGEE. The CDR3 DNA is TGTGCCAGCCGGTGGGGCAGTCAGCCCCAGCATTTT. As protein: CASRWGSQPQHF.

This chain uses TRBV19 with TRBJ1-5; tentative D call: TRBD1 (6 bases). There are 15 residues in the CDR3. The germline V gene has CDR1 LNHDA and CDR2 SQIVND (reference sequence). Trimming removed 5 bases from V and 1 base from J, with 12 bases in between. CDR3: CASSQGGGSNQPQHF. The DNA of the CDR3 is TGTGCCAGTAGTCAAGGGGGGGGCAGCAATCAGCCCCAGCATTTT.

The sample holds one count of this clone. This chain joins TRBV7-2 and TRBJ2-2, with 8 positions matching TRBD2. This CDR3 has 18 amino acids. The V and J ends lost 1 base and 0 bases, in that order; junction bases with no gene match: 7. Germline CDR1 is SGHTA and CDR2 is FQGNSA. The DNA of the CDR3 is TGTGCCAGCAGCTTAGGTTTGATAGCGGGATCGAACACCGGGGAGCTGTTTTTT. Translated, it gives CASSLGLIAGSNTGELFF. Full variable domain (remainder filled in from reference TRBV7-2 and TRBJ2-2): GAGVSQSPSNKVTEKGKDVELRCDPISGHTALYWYRQSLGQGLEFLIYFQGNSAPDKSGLPSDRFSAERTGGSVSTLTIQRTQQEDSAVYLCASSLGLIAGSNTGELFFGEGSRLTVL.